The clone carrying this T cell receptor beta chain has a count of ten or more. The antigen is not known. The data were taken from a study of T cells in Graves' hyperthyroidism and ophthalmopathy. Study outcomes and limitations: Most thyroid clonotypes that were expanded above 0.001 also turned up in blood.

Trimming stripped 5 bases from V and 3 bases from J, with 7 bases between. Germline-derived CDR1 and CDR2 are SEHNR and FQNEAQ (reference sequence). The CDR3 runs to 12 residues. It was RNA transcripts that yielded the amplified TCR beta CDR3 regions. The HTBI primer set served for first-round RT-PCR of the TCR CDR3. TCRdb re-called the multiplex PCR reads through MiXCR, storing one row per CDR3 protein. Of roughly 500,000 distinct CDR3 sequences listed, over 35% are singletons. For the diagnoses, clinical symptoms, serum thyroxine and TRAb, thyroid ultrasound and orbital computed tomography were used.

What was sequenced was peripheral blood or thyroid tissue (not recorded which). J is TRBJ1-1 and V is TRBV7-9, with D unclear. The receptor comes from an adult woman with Graves' disease, either hyperthyroidism or ophthalmopathy (not recorded which). The CDR3 protein is CASSHRDTEAFF. CDR3 in DNA: TGTGCCAGCAGCCACCGGGACACTGAAGCTTTCTTT.